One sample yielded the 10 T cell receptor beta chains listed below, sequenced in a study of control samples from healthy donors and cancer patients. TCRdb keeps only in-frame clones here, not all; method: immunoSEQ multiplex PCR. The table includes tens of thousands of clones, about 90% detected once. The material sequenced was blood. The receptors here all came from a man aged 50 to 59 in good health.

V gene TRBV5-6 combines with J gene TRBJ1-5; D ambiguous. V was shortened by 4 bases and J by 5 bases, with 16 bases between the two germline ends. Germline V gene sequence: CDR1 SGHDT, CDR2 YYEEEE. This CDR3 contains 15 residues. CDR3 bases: TGTGCCAGCAGCCGGGCGGAGGAAGGGTATCAGCCCCAGCATTTT. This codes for CASSRAEEGYQPQHF. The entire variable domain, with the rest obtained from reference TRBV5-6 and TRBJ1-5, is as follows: DAGVTQSPTHLIKTRGQQVTLRCSPKSGHDTVSWYQQALGQGPQFIFQYYEEEERQRGNFPDRFSGHQFPNYSSELNVNALLLGDSALYLCASSRAEEGYQPQHFGDGTRLSIL.

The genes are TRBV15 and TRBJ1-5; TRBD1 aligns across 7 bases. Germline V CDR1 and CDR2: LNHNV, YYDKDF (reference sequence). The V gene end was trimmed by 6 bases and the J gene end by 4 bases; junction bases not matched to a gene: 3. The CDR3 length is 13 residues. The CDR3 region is CATREGANQPQHF. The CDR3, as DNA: TGTGCCACCAGGGAGGGGGCGAATCAGCCCCAGCATTTT. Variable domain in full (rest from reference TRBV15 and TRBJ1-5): DAMVIQNPRYQVTQFGKPVTLSCSQTLNHNVMYWYQQKSSQAPKLLFHYYDKDFNNEADTPDNFQSRRPNTSFCFLDIRSPGLGDTAMYLCATREGANQPQHFGDGTRLSIL.

This CDR3 is CASSGGRPGYGYTF. DNA for the CDR3: TGTGCCAGCAGCGGGGGACGGCCAGGCTATGGCTACACCTTC. The rearrangement links TRBV6-5 to TRBJ1-2; the D gene is possibly TRBD1 (5 bases). CDR1 and CDR2 from the germline V gene are MNHEY and SVGAGI. Trimming cost V 6 bases and J 4 bases, with 15 bases left between them. The CDR3 loop spans 14 amino acids.

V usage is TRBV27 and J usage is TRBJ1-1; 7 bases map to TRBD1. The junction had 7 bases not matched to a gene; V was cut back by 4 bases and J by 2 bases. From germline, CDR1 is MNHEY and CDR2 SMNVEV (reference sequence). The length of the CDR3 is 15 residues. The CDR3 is CASSSWTGRNTEAFF. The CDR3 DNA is TGTGCCAGCAGTTCCTGGACAGGCAGAAACACTGAAGCTTTCTTT.

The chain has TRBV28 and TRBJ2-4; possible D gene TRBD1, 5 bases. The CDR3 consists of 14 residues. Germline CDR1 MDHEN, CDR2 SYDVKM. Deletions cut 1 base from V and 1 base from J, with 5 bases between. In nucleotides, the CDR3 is TGTGCCAGCAGTTTATACAGGGCCAAAAACATTCAGTACTTC. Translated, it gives CASSLYRAKNIQYF.

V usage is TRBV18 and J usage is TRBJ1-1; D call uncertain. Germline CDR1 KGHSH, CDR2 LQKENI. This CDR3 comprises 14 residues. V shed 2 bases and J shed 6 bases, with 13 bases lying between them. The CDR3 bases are TGTGCCAGCTCACCAAGTCAAGAGGAGGCTGAAGCTTTCTTT. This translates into CASSPSQEEAEAFF.

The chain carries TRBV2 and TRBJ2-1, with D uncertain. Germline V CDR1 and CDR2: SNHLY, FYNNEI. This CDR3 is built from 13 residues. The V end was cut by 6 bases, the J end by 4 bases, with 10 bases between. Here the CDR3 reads CASRHPRYNEQFF. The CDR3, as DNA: TGTGCCAGCAGGCACCCCCGGTACAATGAGCAGTTCTTC.

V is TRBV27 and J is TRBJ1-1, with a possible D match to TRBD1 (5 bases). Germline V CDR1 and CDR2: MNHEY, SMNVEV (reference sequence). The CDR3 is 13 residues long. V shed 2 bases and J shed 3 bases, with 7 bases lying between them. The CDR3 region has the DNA TGTGCCAGCAGTTTAGGGGACTACACTGAAGCTTTCTTT. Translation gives CASSLGDYTEAFF.

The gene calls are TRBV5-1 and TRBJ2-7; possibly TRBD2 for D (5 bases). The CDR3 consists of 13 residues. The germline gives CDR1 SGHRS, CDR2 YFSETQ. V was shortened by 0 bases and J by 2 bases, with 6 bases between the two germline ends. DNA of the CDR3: TGCGCCAGCAGCTTGGAGGGAGCCTACGAGCAGTACTTC. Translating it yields CASSLEGAYEQYF.

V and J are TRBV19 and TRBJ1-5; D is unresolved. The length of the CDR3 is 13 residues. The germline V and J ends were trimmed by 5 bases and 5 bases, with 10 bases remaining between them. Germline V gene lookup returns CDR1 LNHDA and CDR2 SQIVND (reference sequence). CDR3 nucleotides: TGTGCCAGTAGTTCCCAACATGATCAGCCCCAGCATTTT. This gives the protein CASSSQHDQPQHF. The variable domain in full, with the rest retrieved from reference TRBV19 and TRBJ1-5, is DGGITQSPKYLFRKEGQNVTLSCEQNLNHDAMYWYRQDPGQGLRLIYYSQIVNDFQKGDIAEGYSVSREKKESFPLTVTSAQKNPTAFYLCASSSQHDQPQHFGDGTRLSIL.